The clone carrying this T cell receptor beta chain showed up just a few times. The data are from a study of regulatory T cells in long-lasting Graves disease. CDR3-region Arm-PCR and iRepertoire HTBI primers produced the TCR beta libraries. From the multiplex PCR reads, TCRdb called clonotypes with MiXCR, one entry per CDR3 protein. The sample holds about 420,000 distinct CDR3 sequences, roughly 15% seen once. The CDR3 length is 16 residues. CDR1 and CDR2 (germline): SQVTM, ANQGSEA. J gave up 5 bases and V 4 bases, and 13 bases lay outside the gene matches. The time point: newly diagnosed GD, antithyroid drugs for less than 3 months. Generation of the TCR library employed RNA extracted from PBMCs. This sample also belongs to another study, concerning T cells in Graves' hyperthyroidism and ophthalmopathy.

Sequencing was performed on peripheral blood mononuclear cells (PBMCs), taken at new diagnosis, from a patient treated with antithyroid drugs. The source is a woman under 30 with Graves disease. The genes are TRBV29-1 and TRBJ2-5; 10 bases map to TRBD2. CDR3 sequence: CSVVRTSGLIGETQYF. CDR3 DNA sequence: TGCAGCGTTGTTAGGACTAGCGGACTTATTGGGGAGACCCAGTACTTC.